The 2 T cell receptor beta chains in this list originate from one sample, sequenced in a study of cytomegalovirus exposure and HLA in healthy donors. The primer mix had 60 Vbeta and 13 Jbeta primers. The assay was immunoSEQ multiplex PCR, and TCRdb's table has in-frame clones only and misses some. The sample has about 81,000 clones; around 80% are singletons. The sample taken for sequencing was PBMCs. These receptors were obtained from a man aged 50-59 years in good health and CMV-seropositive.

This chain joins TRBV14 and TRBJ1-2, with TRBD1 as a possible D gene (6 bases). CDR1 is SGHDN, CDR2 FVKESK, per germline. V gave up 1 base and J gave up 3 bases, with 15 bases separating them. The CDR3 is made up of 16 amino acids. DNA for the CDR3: TGTGCCAGCAGCCAAGTTTTACAGGGTTGGGACTATGGCTACACCTTC. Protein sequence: CASSQVLQGWDYGYTF.

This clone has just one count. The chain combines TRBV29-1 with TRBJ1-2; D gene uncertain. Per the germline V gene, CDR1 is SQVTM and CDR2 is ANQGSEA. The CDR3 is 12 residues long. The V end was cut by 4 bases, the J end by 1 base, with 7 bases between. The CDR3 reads CSVVTLNYGYTF. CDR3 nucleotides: TGCAGCGTTGTGACTCTTAACTATGGCTACACCTTC. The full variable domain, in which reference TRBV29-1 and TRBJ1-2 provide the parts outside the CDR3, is SAVISQKPSRDICQRGTSLTIQCQVDSQVTMMFWYRQQPGQSLTLIATANQGSEATYESGFVIDKFPISRPNLTFSTLTVSNMSPEDSSIYLCSVVTLNYGYTFGSGTRLTVV.